This T cell receptor beta chain was recovered during a study of blood T cell repertoires in COVID-19. The wider study: Whether acute or convalescent, the COVID-19 samples came from the United States, Italy and Spain.

Produced via immunoSEQ multiplex PCR; TCRdb's table is partial and in-frame only. Altogether some 200,000 clones are present, about 85% being singletons, with the ten largest covering about 0.95%. Trimming pared 6 bases from V and 1 base from J, leaving 14 bases between. The CDR3 is made up of 15 amino acids. Per germline, CDR1 ENHRY and CDR2 SYGVKD. The source is a man in his fifties or sixties with COVID-19, enrolled during active disease. V gene TRBV10-3 combines with J gene TRBJ2-3, with D hard to call. Sequences were obtained from peripheral blood. CDR3 sequence: CAIRTRSGRTDTQYF. CDR3 in DNA: TGTGCCATCAGGACCCGTTCAGGTCGCACAGATACGCAGTATTTT.